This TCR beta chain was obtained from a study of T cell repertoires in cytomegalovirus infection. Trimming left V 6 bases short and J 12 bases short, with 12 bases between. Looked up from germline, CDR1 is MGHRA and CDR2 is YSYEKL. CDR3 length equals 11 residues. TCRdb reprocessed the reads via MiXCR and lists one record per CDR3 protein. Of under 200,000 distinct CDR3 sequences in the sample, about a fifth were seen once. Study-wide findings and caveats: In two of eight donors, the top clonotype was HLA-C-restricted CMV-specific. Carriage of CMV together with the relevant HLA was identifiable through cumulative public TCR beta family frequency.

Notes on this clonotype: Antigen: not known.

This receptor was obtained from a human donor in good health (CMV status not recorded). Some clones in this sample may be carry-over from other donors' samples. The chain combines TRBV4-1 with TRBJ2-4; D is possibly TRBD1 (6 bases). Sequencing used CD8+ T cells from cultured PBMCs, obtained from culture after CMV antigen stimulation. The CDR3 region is CASSEGVTQYF. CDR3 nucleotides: TGCGCCAGCAGTGAGGGGGTCACTCAGTACTTC.